The clone carrying this T cell receptor (beta chain) occurred a few times. This entry is derived from a study of identical twins. In TCRdb, the 5' RACE reads were re-called with MiXCR into one record per CDR3 protein. The repertoire holds some 330,000 distinct CDR3 sequences, 9% seen once, with over 7% in the top ten. The sequenced sample was naive T cells sorted from blood. This TCR came from a woman aged 50 to 60 in good health.

The CDR3 DNA reads as TGTGCCTGGAGTGTATATGGTCCCGGGGAGCTGTTTTTT. It specifies CAWSVYGPGELFF. The rearrangement links TRBV30 to TRBJ2-2; D gene ambiguous. V lost 0 bases and J 6 bases, leaving 8 bases between the germline ends. The CDR3 spans 13 residues. CDR1 is GTSNPN, CDR2 SVGIG, per germline (reference sequence).